This paragraph reports one TCR beta chain. The antigen remains undetermined. The CDR3 is 13 amino acids. V was shortened by 6 bases and J by 3 bases, with 11 bases between the two germline ends. Germline V lookup: CDR1 KGHSH, CDR2 LQKENI. This sample is part of a study of OX40 agonist ivuxolimab in advanced cancers. Overall study results and limits: The authors did not determine the antigen specificity of the expanded peripheral T cells.

Some clones are missing from TCRdb's copy, which holds only in-frame ones; the method was immunoSEQ multiplex PCR. The sample lists more than 65,000 clones, 70% to 90% seen once, with approximately 25% in the top ten. This clonotype was sampled from an adult with an advanced solid tumor such as melanoma, head and neck, liver or kidney cancer. The specimen comprised CD4+ or CD8+ T cells sorted from blood, sampled in a trial of the OX40 agonist ivuxolimab. The V and J genes are TRBV18 and TRBJ1-1; D call uncertain. CDR3 in DNA: TGTGCCAGCTCCCCAGGTGGGGACACTGAAGCTTTCTTT. It translates to CASSPGGDTEAFF.